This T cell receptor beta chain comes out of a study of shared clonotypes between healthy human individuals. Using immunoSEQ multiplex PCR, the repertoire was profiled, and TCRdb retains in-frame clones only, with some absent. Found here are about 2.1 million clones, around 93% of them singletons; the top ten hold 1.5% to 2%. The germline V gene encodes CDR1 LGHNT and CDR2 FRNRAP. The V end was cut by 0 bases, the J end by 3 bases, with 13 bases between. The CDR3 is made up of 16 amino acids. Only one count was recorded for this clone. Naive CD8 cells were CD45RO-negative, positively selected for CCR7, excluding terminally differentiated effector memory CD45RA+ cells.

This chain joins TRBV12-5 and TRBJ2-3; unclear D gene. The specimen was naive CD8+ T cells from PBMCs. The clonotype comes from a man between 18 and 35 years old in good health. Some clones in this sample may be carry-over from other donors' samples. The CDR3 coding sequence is TGTGCTAGTGGTTTGGTGGGCCAGTTGTGGACAGATACGCAGTATTTT. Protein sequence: CASGLVGQLWTDTQYF.